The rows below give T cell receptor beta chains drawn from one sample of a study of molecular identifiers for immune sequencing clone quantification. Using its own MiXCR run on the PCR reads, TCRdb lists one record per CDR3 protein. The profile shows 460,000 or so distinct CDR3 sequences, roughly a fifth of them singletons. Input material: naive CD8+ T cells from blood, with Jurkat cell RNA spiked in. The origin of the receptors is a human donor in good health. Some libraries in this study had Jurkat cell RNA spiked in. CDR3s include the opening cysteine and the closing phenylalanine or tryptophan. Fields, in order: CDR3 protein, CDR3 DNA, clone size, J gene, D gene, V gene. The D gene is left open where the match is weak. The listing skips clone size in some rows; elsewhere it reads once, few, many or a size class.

CDR3: CAWSGGTPNQPQHF
DNA: TGTGCCTGGAGTGGGGGGACACCGAACCAGCCCCAGCATTTT
size: few
J: TRBJ1-5
D: NA
V: TRBV30

CDR3: CASSLVEASPETQYF
DNA: TGTGCCAGCAGCTTGGTCGAGGCCTCTCCCGAGACCCAGTACTTC
size: NA
J: TRBJ2-5
D: NA
V: TRBV5-3

CDR3: CASLTAVEGPANTGELFF
DNA: TGTGCCAGCCTCACGGCCGTCGAGGGGCCTGCGAACACCGGGGAGCTGTTTTTT
size: few
J: TRBJ2-2
D: NA
V: TRBV12-3/TRBV12-4

CDR3: CASSTDKNYGYTF
DNA: TGTGCCAGCAGTACGGACAAGAACTATGGCTACACCTTC
size: many
J: TRBJ1-2
D: NA
V: TRBV27

CDR3: CASGQSRNQPQHF
DNA: TGTGCCAGCGGTCAGAGCAGGAATCAGCCCCAGCATTTT
size: many
J: TRBJ1-5
D: NA
V: TRBV6-2/TRBV6-3

CDR3: CASSLMGGSTYEQYF
DNA: TGTGCCAGCAGCTTAATGGGCGGGTCTACCTACGAGCAGTACTTC
size: many
J: TRBJ2-7
D: NA
V: TRBV7-3

CDR3: CASSYISHLTGGRLRTQYF
DNA: TGTGCCAGCAGTTATATATCCCATTTGACGGGAGGTCGTCTGAGGACGCAGTATTTT
size: few
J: TRBJ2-3
D: TRBD2
V: TRBV6-2/TRBV6-3

CDR3: CASSLFCSGTDTQYF
DNA: TGCGCCAGCAGTCTTTTTTGTTCGGGCACAGATACGCAGTATTTT
size: many
J: TRBJ2-3
D: NA
V: TRBV23-1

CDR3: CASWTLDGYTF
DNA: TGTGCCAGTTGGACATTGGACGGCTACACCTTC
size: few
J: TRBJ1-2
D: NA
V: TRBV19

CDR3: CASSIQGDSNQPQHF
DNA: TGTGCCAGTAGTATACAGGGCGATAGCAATCAGCCCCAGCATTTT
size: few
J: TRBJ1-5
D: NA
V: TRBV19

CDR3: CASRLWSSGTSTDTQYF
DNA: TGTGCCAGCAGATTGTGGTCTAGCGGGACTAGCACAGATACGCAGTATTTT
size: few
J: TRBJ2-3
D: TRBD2
V: TRBV9

CDR3: CASGPSSGKNSPLHF
DNA: TGTGCCAGCGGTCCTAGTTCAGGGAAAAATTCACCCCTCCACTTT
size: NA
J: TRBJ1-6
D: NA
V: TRBV12-3/TRBV12-4

CDR3: CASSPPGTAYEQYF
DNA: TGTGCCAGCAGCCCACCCGGGACAGCCTACGAGCAGTACTTC
size: many
J: TRBJ2-7
D: TRBD1
V: TRBV7-9

CDR3: CATKGGGGPNTEAFF
DNA: TGTGCCACCAAAGGTGGGGGGGGCCCGAACACTGAAGCTTTCTTT
size: many
J: TRBJ1-1
D: NA
V: TRBV6-5

CDR3: CASSFPWTSAHNEQFF
DNA: TGTGCCAGCAGCTTTCCTTGGACTAGCGCTCACAATGAGCAGTTCTTC
size: few
J: TRBJ2-1
D: TRBD2
V: TRBV7-9

CDR3: CASTSIEGKNTGELFF
DNA: TGTGCCAGCACCTCAATCGAGGGGAAGAACACCGGGGAGCTGTTTTTT
size: many
J: TRBJ2-2
D: NA
V: TRBV7-9

CDR3: CSARDFGEETQYF
DNA: TGCAGTGCTAGAGATTTCGGGGAAGAGACCCAGTACTTC
size: few
J: TRBJ2-5
D: NA
V: TRBV20-1

CDR3: CASSTGTSGAVYNEQFF
DNA: TGTGCCAGCAGCACCGGGACTAGCGGGGCCGTATACAATGAGCAGTTCTTC
size: many
J: TRBJ2-1
D: TRBD2
V: TRBV5-8

CDR3: CSPSSGENSPLHF
DNA: TGCAGTCCAAGCTCGGGGGAGAATTCACCCCTCCACTTT
size: NA
J: TRBJ1-6
D: NA
V: TRBV20-1

CDR3: CSVEAAGAGETQYF
DNA: TGCAGCGTTGAAGCAGCGGGGGCGGGGGAGACCCAGTACTTC
size: NA
J: TRBJ2-5
D: TRBD2
V: TRBV29-1

CDR3: CASSEDRGFSPLHF
DNA: TGTGCCAGCAGTGAAGACAGGGGTTTTTCACCCCTCCACTTT
size: many
J: TRBJ1-6
D: TRBD1
V: TRBV2

CDR3: CASSLAFTGFVLYEQYF
DNA: TGTGCCAGCAGCTTAGCATTTACAGGGTTTGTTCTCTACGAGCAGTACTTC
size: NA
J: TRBJ2-7
D: NA
V: TRBV7-2